Sequencing of this T cell receptor beta chain was carried out in a study of blood T cell repertoires in COVID-19. Study details: The United States, Italy and Spain were the sources of the acute and convalescent COVID-19 samples. T cells, B-cell-depleted T cells, or PBMCs supplied cDNA or gDNA.

Original methodology: By means of reference gene primer amplification, nucleated cell counts were estimated. Measured with immunoSEQ multiplex PCR; TCRdb has only the in-frame clones, and not every one. For V, J and clone size, that table is used; D and trimming come from the DNA. The table lists about 110,000 clones, 82% of them singletons. The V gene lost 5 bases and the J gene lost 0 bases, with 11 bases spanning the gap. The germline V gene encodes CDR1 GTSNPN and CDR2 SVGIG (reference sequence). The CDR3 runs 14 residues. The TCR sequence derives from a man between 65 and 85 years old with acute or convalescent COVID-19. The source material was peripheral blood. The chain joins TRBV30 to TRBJ2-4; possibly TRBD2 for D (5 bases). The DNA of the CDR3 is TGTGCCTGGGGGCTAGCTGTAGCCAAAAACATTCAGTACTTC. Its translation: CAWGLAVAKNIQYF. Full variable domain (rest looked up from reference TRBV30 and TRBJ2-4): SQTIHQWPATLVQPVGSPLSLECTVEGTSNPNLYWYRQAAGRGLQLLFYSVGIGQISSEVPQNLSASRPQDRQFILSSKKLLLSDSGFYLCAWGLAVAKNIQYFGAGTRLSVL.